This T cell receptor beta chain is drawn from a study of T cells in narcolepsy. Study outcomes and limitations: Healthy controls reportedly lacked the autoreactive clonotypes serially found in patients' blood. In some patient and control memory CD4+ samples, autoreactive clones were absent. HCRT-specific and TRIB2-specific autoreactive clonotypes appeared among same-patient CSF and blood CD4+ clonotypes.

The CDR3 consists of 19 residues. Trimming cost V 3 bases and J 2 bases; bases outside gene matches: 9. Germline V gives CDR1 SGHVS, CDR2 FQNEAQ. Concerning this clone itself: What it recognizes is unknown. The identical CDR3 is also encoded by other nucleotide sequences in the sample.

This table comes from immunoSEQ multiplex PCR, and its TCRdb copy is limited to in-frame clones, with some not included. The profile shows approximately 35,000 clones, roughly nine tenths of them singletons. What was sequenced was CD45RA- memory CD4+ T cells from PBMCs. The rearrangement links TRBV7-8 to TRBJ2-6; 11 positions agree with TRBD1. The TCR originated in a human donor with narcolepsy. CDR3 loop: CASSFNRDRGSPGANVLTF. The CDR3 DNA follows: TGTGCCAGCAGCTTTAACCGGGACAGGGGGAGTCCTGGGGCCAACGTCCTGACTTTC.